This passage covers 31 T cell receptor beta chains from one sample sequenced in a study of beta chain features in type 1 diabetes. The investigators reverse transcribed all of the isolated RNA, so they sequenced expressed TCRB transcripts. Only in-frame clones appear in the TCRdb table, and some are missing; sequencing was by immunoSEQ multiplex PCR. The data contain about 230,000 clones, more than 9% of them singletons. The sequencing sample was made of naive CD4+ T cells from blood. These receptors were obtained from a woman between 18 and 30 years old in good health.

In its sample, this clone was seen a few times. The chain combines TRBV27 with TRBJ2-5, with TRBD2 identical over 7 bases. In germline, CDR1 is MNHEY, CDR2 SMNVEV (reference sequence). J gave up 5 bases and V 4 bases, and 16 bases lay outside the gene matches. This CDR3 is 17 amino acids long. The CDR3, as DNA: TGTGCCAGCAGTTCGCGCGTTAGGGGAGGGCCCTCCGAGACCCAGTACTTC. Translated, it gives CASSSRVRGGPSETQYF.

This clone was detected a few times. The chain recombines TRBV7-2 with TRBJ2-2; perhaps TRBD2 as D (5 bases). CDR3 length: 14 residues. Germline-derived CDR1 and CDR2 are SGHTA and FQGNSA. Trimming stripped 3 bases from V and 4 bases from J, with 9 bases between. CDR3 nucleotides: TGTGCCAGCAGCTTCACGGGGTTCACCGGGGAGCTGTTTTTT. Translated, it gives CASSFTGFTGELFF.

V is TRBV5-1 and J is TRBJ2-3; D might be TRBD1 (6 bases). This CDR3 is built from 15 residues. Germline CDR1 and CDR2: SGHRS and YFSETQ. V was pared by 1 base and J by 2 bases, with 11 bases between. CDR3: CASSLQQGSTDTQYF. Written as DNA, the CDR3 is TGCGCCAGCAGCTTGCAGCAGGGGTCCACAGATACGCAGTATTTT. Together with reference TRBV5-1 and TRBJ2-3, the CDR3 gives the full variable domain: KAGVTQTPRYLIKTRGQQVTLSCSPISGHRSVSWYQQTPGQGLQFLFEYFSETQRNKGNFPGRFSGRQFSNSRSEMNVSTLELGDSALYLCASSLQQGSTDTQYFGPGTRLTVL.

The chain joins TRBV7-9 to TRBJ1-2; no clear D. Trimming cost V 3 bases and J 4 bases, with 15 bases left between them. Germline CDR1 SEHNR, CDR2 FQNEAQ (reference sequence). The CDR3 contains 15 residues. The CDR3 coding sequence is TGTGCCAGCAGCTTTGCGAGGCAGCCGACCTATGGCTACACCTTC. Its translation is CASSFARQPTYGYTF.

This clone has more than one count but fewer than ten. The chain combines TRBV15 with TRBJ2-3, with 10 nucleotides matching TRBD1. Germline V gene lookup returns CDR1 LNHNV and CDR2 YYDKDF (reference sequence). This CDR3 has 17 amino acids. V shed 0 bases, J shed 4 bases, and the junction held 7 bases outside the gene matches. The chain's CDR3 is CATSREIAGTGADTQYF. The CDR3 region has the DNA TGTGCCACCAGCAGAGAAATAGCCGGGACAGGGGCAGATACGCAGTATTTT.

As DNA, the CDR3 is TGTGCCTGGACCCGGAGCCCAAGTTCGACAGATACGCAGTATTTT. It codes for CAWTRSPSSTDTQYF. This chain joins TRBV30 and TRBJ2-3; the D is unclear. Trimming removed 4 bases at V and 3 bases at J, with 17 bases between. Germline CDR1 and CDR2: GTSNPN and SVGIG (reference sequence). CDR3 length: 15 amino acids.

The V and J genes are TRBV28 and TRBJ2-7; TRBD1 is a possible D gene (6 bases). The CDR3 length is 14 residues. The germline gives CDR1 MDHEN, CDR2 SYDVKM. V lost 2 bases and J 3 bases, leaving 11 bases between the germline ends. The CDR3 is CASSLPGQSYEQYF. CDR3 coding DNA: TGTGCCAGCAGTTTACCTGGACAGAGCTACGAGCAGTACTTC.

DNA for the CDR3: TGTGCCAGCAGTTTACACTTCCGGGACAGCCCTAACTATGGCTACACCTTC. It codes for CASSLHFRDSPNYGYTF. This sequence joins TRBV27 and TRBJ1-2; 7 nucleotides align to TRBD1. J was trimmed by 0 bases and V by 2 bases; bases with no gene match: 9. This CDR3 has 17 amino acids. In germline, CDR1 is MNHEY, CDR2 SMNVEV (reference sequence).

In this sample, this clone turned up once. This sequence joins TRBV5-4 and TRBJ2-1; a weak D match, TRBD2 (7 bases). V was pared by 2 bases and J by 4 bases, with 16 bases between. Germline-derived CDR1 and CDR2 are SGHNT and YYREEE (reference sequence). CDR3 length equals 16 residues. The CDR3, as DNA: TGTGCCAGCAGCTTCGATTGGGGGGGGGCTTACAATGAGCAGTTCTTC. It yields the protein CASSFDWGGAYNEQFF.

The chain combines TRBV19 with TRBJ2-3; 12 nucleotides align to TRBD2. Germline V lookup: CDR1 LNHDA, CDR2 SQIVND (reference sequence). This CDR3 has 15 amino acids. V lost 6 bases, J lost 1 base, and 2 bases stayed unmatched. CDR3 residues: CASRLAGGRTDTQYF. Written as DNA, the CDR3 is TGTGCCAGTAGACTAGCGGGGGGCCGCACAGATACGCAGTATTTT.

This clone was seen a few times. V gene TRBV5-6 combines with J gene TRBJ2-5; 14 nucleotides align to TRBD2. Looked up from germline, CDR1 is SGHDT and CDR2 is YYEEEE. The CDR3 extends over 17 amino acids. Unmatched junction bases numbered 8, after V lost 2 bases and J lost 5 bases. The CDR3 is CASSFRTSGRSGETQYF. CDR3 nucleotides: TGTGCCAGCAGCTTTCGGACTAGCGGGAGGTCGGGCGAGACCCAGTACTTC.

The table lists this clone with a few counts. V usage is TRBV10-2 and J usage is TRBJ1-4; 7 positions agree with TRBD1. The CDR3 spans 14 residues. Germline V gene sequence: CDR1 WSHSY, CDR2 SAAADI. Germline trimming cut 6 bases from V and 5 bases from J; bases unmatched to any gene: 6. Here the CDR3 DNA reads TGCGCCAGCAGAGATACCAGGGGGAATGAAAAACTGTTTTTT. Encoded protein: CASRDTRGNEKLFF.

The chain recombines TRBV2 with TRBJ2-7, with TRBD2 as a possible D gene (5 bases). The length of the CDR3 is 16 residues. The V end was cut by 4 bases, the J end by 1 base, with 17 bases between. Germline CDR1 reads SNHLY; CDR2 reads FYNNEI. The CDR3 sequence: CASSAEGSLPSYEQYF. In nucleotides, the CDR3 is TGTGCCAGCAGTGCTGAGGGCTCCCTTCCGTCCTACGAGCAGTACTTC.

V is TRBV5-4 and J is TRBJ2-5; 11 nucleotides align to TRBD1. Losses at the gene ends were 2 bases for V and 4 bases for J; bases not matched to a gene: 4. This CDR3 is 15 amino acids long. Per the germline V gene, CDR1 is SGHNT and CDR2 is YYREEE (reference sequence). The CDR3 bases are TGTGCCAGCAGCTTCGGACAGGGGGCAGGAGAGACCCAGTACTTC. Its translation is CASSFGQGAGETQYF.

This clone was picked up a small number of times. The V and J genes are TRBV14 and TRBJ2-7, with a tentative D call TRBD2 (6 bases). The germline gives CDR1 SGHDN, CDR2 FVKESK. The CDR3 consists of 15 residues. The germline V and J ends were trimmed by 4 bases and 2 bases, with 15 bases remaining between them. The CDR3 coding sequence is TGTGCCAGCAGCCCCCGAAGTAGCGGTGCCTACGAGCAGTACTTC. It translates to CASSPRSSGAYEQYF.

This clone occurred a few times. V usage is TRBV5-1 and J usage is TRBJ2-1; TRBD2 matches 13 bases. The CDR3 is 14 residues long. J gave up 7 bases and V 4 bases, and 2 bases lay outside the gene matches. Germline loops: CDR1 SGHRS, CDR2 YFSETQ. CDR3 nucleotides: TGCGCCAGCAGCCCGGGACTAGCGGGGAATGAGCAGTTCTTC. This sequence encodes CASSPGLAGNEQFF.

About this clone: Within the sample, other DNA sequences also encode this same CDR3. The genes are TRBV30 and TRBJ1-5, with 7 bases that match TRBD1. Germline V gene data show CDR1 as GTSNPN and CDR2 as SVGIG (reference sequence). The CDR3 loop spans 13 amino acids. After removal of 1 base from V and 7 bases from J, the junction contained 4 bases not matched to a gene. CDR3 nucleotides: TGTGCCTGGAGTGACAGGGGAGACCAGCCCCAGCATTTT. This gives the protein CAWSDRGDQPQHF. Drawing the rest from reference TRBV30 and TRBJ1-5, the complete variable domain is SQTIHQWPATLVQPVGSPLSLECTVEGTSNPNLYWYRQAAGRGLQLLFYSVGIGQISSEVPQNLSASRPQDRQFILSSKKLLLSDSGFYLCAWSDRGDQPQHFGDGTRLSIL.

The chain's CDR3 is CAWSVLGPSNTGELFF. CDR3 nucleotide sequence: TGTGCCTGGAGTGTACTAGGACCGTCGAACACCGGGGAGCTGTTTTTT. The chain couples TRBV30 to TRBJ2-2, with D tentatively TRBD2 (5 bases). Trimming pared 0 bases from V and 0 bases from J, leaving 11 bases between. Looked up from germline, CDR1 is GTSNPN and CDR2 is SVGIG (reference sequence). The CDR3 loop spans 16 amino acids.

This chain connects TRBV19 to TRBJ2-2; 11 bases line up with TRBD2. The CDR3 sequence is 15 residues long. V lost 3 bases and J lost 5; bases outside the gene matches: 2. Per the germline V gene, CDR1 is LNHDA and CDR2 is SQIVND (reference sequence). The CDR3 DNA is TGTGCCAGTAGTATGCCTAGCGGGAGGACCGGGGAGCTGTTTTTT. Translating it yields CASSMPSGRTGELFF.

This rearrangement joins TRBV6-5 to TRBJ1-2; the match to TRBD1 covers 7 bases. Looked up from germline, CDR1 is MNHEY and CDR2 is SVGAGI. J gave up 5 bases and V 6 bases, and 9 bases lay outside the gene matches. This CDR3 comprises 14 residues. CDR3 sequence: CASSRDTGAYGYTF. The CDR3 DNA is TGTGCCAGCAGCCGAGATACAGGGGCTTATGGCTACACCTTC.

This clone was counted only a few times. The chain combines TRBV7-2 with TRBJ2-7; weak D call: TRBD1 (5 bases). CDR3 length equals 18 residues. Germline lookup yields CDR1 SGHTA and CDR2 FQGNSA. The V end lost 5 bases, the J end lost 1 base, and 24 bases lay between the germline ends. The CDR3 here is CASSLNRLGQIGSYEQYF. CDR3 sequence (DNA): TGTGCCAGCAGCCTTAATCGGTTGGGGCAAATCGGGTCCTACGAGCAGTACTTC.

V is TRBV28 and J is TRBJ2-7; the match to TRBD1 covers 10 bases. Germline CDR1 and CDR2: MDHEN and SYDVKM. V was clipped by 2 bases and J by 3 bases; unmatched bases: 16. The CDR3 consists of 19 residues. In nucleotides, the CDR3 is TGTGCCAGCAGTTTAAGGTCGACAGGGGGCGGTCGACTTAGCTACGAGCAGTACTTC. It is translated as CASSLRSTGGGRLSYEQYF.

This clone occurred many times. V and J are TRBV9 and TRBJ2-3, with TRBD1 as a possible D gene (5 bases). This CDR3 is 13 amino acids long. V lost 0 bases to trimming and J lost 9 bases, with 11 bases between them. Per the germline V gene, CDR1 is SGDLS and CDR2 is YYNGEE. The CDR3 is CASSVGGLGTQYF. CDR3 DNA: TGTGCCAGCAGCGTAGGGGGCTTGGGAACGCAGTATTTT.

This clone was observed a few times. The rearrangement uses TRBV5-1 and TRBJ2-3, with 7 bases identical to TRBD1. V shed 4 bases, J shed 2 bases, and the junction held 4 bases outside the gene matches. The CDR3 has 14 residues. Germline-derived CDR1 and CDR2 are SGHRS and YFSETQ. The DNA for the CDR3 is TGCGCCAGCAGCCAAGGGACAGTCACAGATACGCAGTATTTT. Translation: CASSQGTVTDTQYF.

This clone was found a few times. This sequence joins TRBV28 and TRBJ2-3; 10 positions agree with TRBD2. This CDR3 comprises 16 residues. V lost 4 bases, J lost 1 base, and 5 bases stayed unmatched. Per germline, CDR1 MDHEN and CDR2 SYDVKM. CDR3 DNA sequence: TGTGCCAGCAGTTCCCCGGGGACTAGCGGCACAGATACGCAGTATTTT. Amino acid sequence: CASSSPGTSGTDTQYF.

The genes are TRBV6-6 and TRBJ2-3, with TRBD2 matching 9 bases. Trimming at V came to 5 bases and at J to 4 bases, leaving 7 bases not matched to a gene. CDR1 and CDR2 from the germline V gene are MNHNY and SVGAGI (reference sequence). There are 15 residues in the CDR3. The CDR3, as DNA: TGTGCCAGCAGTCGTAGCGGGAGAGAGTCAGATACGCAGTATTTT. Protein: CASSRSGRESDTQYF.

CDR3 nucleotide sequence: TGTGCCAGCCAGTTTGCAGGGGACGGGGAAAAACTGTTTTTT. Its protein is CASQFAGDGEKLFF. V gene TRBV19 combines with J gene TRBJ1-4; TRBD1 might be the D (6 bases). The CDR3 is 14 amino acids. Germline V gene data show CDR1 as LNHDA and CDR2 as SQIVND (reference sequence). Trimming cost V 9 bases and J 8 bases, with 19 bases left between them.

The chain couples TRBV29-1 to TRBJ1-4; a possible D gene is TRBD1 (5 bases). The V end was cut by 7 bases, the J end by 10 bases, with 19 bases between. Germline V gene lookup returns CDR1 SQVTM and CDR2 ANQGSEA. The CDR3 is 13 residues long. CDR3 in DNA: TGCAGCGCCCAGACAGTCCGTCGTGGAAAACTGTTTTTT. Translation gives CSAQTVRRGKLFF.

The chain links TRBV5-4 to TRBJ2-7; 12 bases are shared with TRBD2. V lost 3 bases to trimming and J lost 6 bases; unmatched junction nucleotides: 7. The CDR3 consists of 15 residues. Germline V gives CDR1 SGHNT, CDR2 YYREEE (reference sequence). Here the CDR3 DNA reads TGTGCCAGCAGCTCGTCGGGACTAGCGGGTTCCGAGCAGTACTTC. As protein: CASSSSGLAGSEQYF.

Only a few counts were recorded for this clone. This chain connects TRBV18 to TRBJ1-2, with D possibly TRBD1 on 5 matching bases. V lost 1 base and J lost 4, with 13 bases in between. Germline V CDR1 and CDR2: KGHSH, LQKENI. The CDR3 is made up of 15 amino acids. The CDR3 sequence: CASSPLTGSLYGYTF. Here the CDR3 DNA reads TGTGCCAGCTCACCACTTACAGGTAGCCTCTATGGCTACACCTTC.

This clone was recorded a few times. This chain connects TRBV18 to TRBJ2-1; D ambiguous. The CDR3 has 15 amino acids. Germline CDR1 and CDR2: KGHSH and LQKENI. V was pared by 0 bases and J by 4 bases, with 10 bases between. The CDR3 sequence: CASSPPSEVYNEQFF. For the CDR3, the DNA is TGTGCCAGCTCACCACCTTCAGAAGTATACAATGAGCAGTTCTTC.